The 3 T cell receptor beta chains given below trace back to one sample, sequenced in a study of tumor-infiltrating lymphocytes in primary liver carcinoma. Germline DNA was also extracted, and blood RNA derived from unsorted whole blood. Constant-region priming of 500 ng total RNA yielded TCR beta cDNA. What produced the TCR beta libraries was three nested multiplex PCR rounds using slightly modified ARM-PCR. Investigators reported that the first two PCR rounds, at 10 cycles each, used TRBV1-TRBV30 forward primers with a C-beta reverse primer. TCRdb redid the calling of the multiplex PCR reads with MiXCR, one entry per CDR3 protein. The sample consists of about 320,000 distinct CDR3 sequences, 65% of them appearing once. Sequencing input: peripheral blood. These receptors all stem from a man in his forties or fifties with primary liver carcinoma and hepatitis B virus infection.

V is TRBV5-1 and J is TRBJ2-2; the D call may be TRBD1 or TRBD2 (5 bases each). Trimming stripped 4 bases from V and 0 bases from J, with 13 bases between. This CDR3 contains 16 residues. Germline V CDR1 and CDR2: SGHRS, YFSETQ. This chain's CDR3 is CASSPGTAANTGELFF. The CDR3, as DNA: TGCGCCAGCAGCCCCGGGACCGCCGCGAACACCGGGGAGCTGTTTTTT.

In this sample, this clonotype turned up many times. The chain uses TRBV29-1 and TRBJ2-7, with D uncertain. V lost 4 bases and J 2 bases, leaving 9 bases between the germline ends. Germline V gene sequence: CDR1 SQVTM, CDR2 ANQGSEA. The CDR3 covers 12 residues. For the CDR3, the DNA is TGCAGCGTTGTTCTCCCACCCTACGAGCAGTACTTC. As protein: CSVVLPPYEQYF.

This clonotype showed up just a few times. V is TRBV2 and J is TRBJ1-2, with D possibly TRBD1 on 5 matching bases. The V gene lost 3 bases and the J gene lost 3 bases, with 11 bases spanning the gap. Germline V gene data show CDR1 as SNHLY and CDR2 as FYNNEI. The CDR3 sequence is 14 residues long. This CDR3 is CASSDGRVDYGYTF. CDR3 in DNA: TGTGCCAGCAGTGATGGCAGGGTGGACTATGGCTACACCTTC.